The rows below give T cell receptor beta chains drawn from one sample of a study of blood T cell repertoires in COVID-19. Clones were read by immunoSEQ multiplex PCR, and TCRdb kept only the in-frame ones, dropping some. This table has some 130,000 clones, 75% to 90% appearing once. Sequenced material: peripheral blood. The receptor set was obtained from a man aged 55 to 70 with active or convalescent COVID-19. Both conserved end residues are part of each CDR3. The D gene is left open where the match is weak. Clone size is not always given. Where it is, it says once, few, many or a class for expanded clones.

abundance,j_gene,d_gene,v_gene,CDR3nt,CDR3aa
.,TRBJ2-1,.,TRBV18,TGTGCCAGCTCACCGGGCCTATACAATGAGCAGTTCTTC,CASSPGLYNEQFF
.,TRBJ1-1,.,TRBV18,TGTGCCAGCTCCGGGGGGGGGTTTGAAGCTTTCTTT,CASSGGGFEAFF
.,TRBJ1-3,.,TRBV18,TGTGCCAGCTCACCACCGTCCGGTCTTGGAAACACCATATATTTT,CASSPPSGLGNTIYF
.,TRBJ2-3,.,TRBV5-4,TGTGCCAGCAGCCCTCGACTAGTAACAGATACGCAGTATTTT,CASSPRLVTDTQYF
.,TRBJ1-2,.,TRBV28,TGTGCCAGCAGTTCTTCCGGGAACAAAGCTAACTATGGCTACACCTTC,CASSSSGNKANYGYTF
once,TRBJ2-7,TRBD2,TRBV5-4,TGTGCCAGCAGCTGGGGGGGGTCGGCCTACGAGCAGTACTTC,CASSWGGSAYEQYF
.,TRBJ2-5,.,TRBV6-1,TGTGCCAGCAGTGCGGGGACATTAGGTCCGTGGGAGACCCAGTACTTC,CASSAGTLGPWETQYF
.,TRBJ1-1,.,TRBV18,TGTGCCAGCTCACCTACACCTAACAGTTTGAACACTGAAGCTTTCTTT,CASSPTPNSLNTEAFF
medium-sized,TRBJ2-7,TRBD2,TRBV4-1,TGCGCCAGCAGCTCTGGAGGGACTAGCGGGAGGGCCTTCTACGAGCAGTACTTC,CASSSGGTSGRAFYEQYF
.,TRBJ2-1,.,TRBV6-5,TGTGCCAGCAGACTACAGGGAAGCTCCTACAATGAGCAGTTCTTC,CASRLQGSSYNEQFF
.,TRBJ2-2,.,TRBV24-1,TGTGCCACCAGTGACCAGCGACTAAATTTGCGGGAGCTGTTTTTT,CATSDQRLNLRELFF
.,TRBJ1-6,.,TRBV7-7,TGCCCGGAGGGCCTCTCCTATAATTCACCCCTCCACTTT,CPEGLSYNSPLHF
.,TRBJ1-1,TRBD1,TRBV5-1,TGCGCCAGCAGCACCCGGGACAGGGGCACTGAAGCTTTCTTT,CASSTRDRGTEAFF
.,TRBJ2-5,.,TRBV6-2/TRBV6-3,TGTGCCAGCAGTTACTCGAGGGGGGGAGAGACCCAGTACTTC,CASSYSRGGETQYF
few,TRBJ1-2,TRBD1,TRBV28,TGTGCCAGCAGTTTGGGCTACAGGGGGACAGTCTATGGCTACACCTTC,CASSLGYRGTVYGYTF
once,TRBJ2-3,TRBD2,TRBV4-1,TGCGCCAGCAGCCAAGGGCTAGCGGAGAGAGATACGCAGTATTTT,CASSQGLAERDTQYF
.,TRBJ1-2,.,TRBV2,TGTGCCAGCAGTGAAGCGCTTGCAGGGTCCTATGGCTACACCTTC,CASSEALAGSYGYTF
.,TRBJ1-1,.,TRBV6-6,TGTGCCAGCAGTGTCCTAGGGGAAGGGACTGAAGCTTTCTTT,CASSVLGEGTEAFF
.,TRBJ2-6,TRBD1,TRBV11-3,TGTGCCAGCAGCCCAGGGGGCTCTGGGGCCAACGTCCTGACTTTC,CASSPGGSGANVLTF
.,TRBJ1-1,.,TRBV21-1,TGTGCCAGCGGGACAGGGGGCGTGATGGTGAACACTGAAGCTTTCTTT,CASGTGGVMVNTEAFF
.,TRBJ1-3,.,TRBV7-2,TGTGCCAGCAGCCTGACCCCGGGTCCCCTCTCTGGAAACACCATATATTTT,CASSLTPGPLSGNTIYF
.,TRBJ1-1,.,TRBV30,TGTGCCTGGAGTTTCCGGCAAGCCAGGACTGAAGCTTTCTTT,CAWSFRQARTEAFF
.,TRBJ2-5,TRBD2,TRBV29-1,TGCAGCTCCCCTGGGGGGGGAGAGACCCAGTACTTC,CSSPGGGETQYF
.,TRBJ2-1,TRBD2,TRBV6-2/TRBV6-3,TGTGCCAGCAGTACCGGGACTAGCGGTTACAATGAGCAGTTCTTC,CASSTGTSGYNEQFF
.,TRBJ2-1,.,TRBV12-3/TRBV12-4,TGTGCCAGCAGTTTGCAGAACAATGAGCAGTTCTTC,CASSLQNNEQFF
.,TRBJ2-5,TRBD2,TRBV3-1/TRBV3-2,TGTGCCAGCAGCCAAAGGACTAGCGGGGGTCCGGGGACCCAGTACTTC,CASSQRTSGGPGTQYF
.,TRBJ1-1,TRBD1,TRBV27,TGTGCCAGCAGTTTATCTACAGGGGGAGACACTGAAGCTTTCTTT,CASSLSTGGDTEAFF
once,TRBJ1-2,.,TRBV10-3,TGTGCCATCAGTGACCAGACCCGTGGCGGTGGCTACACCTTC,CAISDQTRGGGYTF
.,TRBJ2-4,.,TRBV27,TGTGCCAGCAGTTTACTCCCCCCCCCTGACTGGAGGCTAAATAAAAACATTCAGTACTTC,CASSLLPPPDWRLNKNIQYF
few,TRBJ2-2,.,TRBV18,TGTGCCAGCTCACCACTAAAGGGGGACACCGGGGAGCTGTTTTTT,CASSPLKGDTGELFF
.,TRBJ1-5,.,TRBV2,TGTGCCAGTAGGACCGGACTAGGTCAGCCCCAGCATTTT,CASRTGLGQPQHF
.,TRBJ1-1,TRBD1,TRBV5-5,TGTGCCAGCAGCCAGACCAGGGGGCAGAGCACTGAAGCTTTCTTT,CASSQTRGQSTEAFF